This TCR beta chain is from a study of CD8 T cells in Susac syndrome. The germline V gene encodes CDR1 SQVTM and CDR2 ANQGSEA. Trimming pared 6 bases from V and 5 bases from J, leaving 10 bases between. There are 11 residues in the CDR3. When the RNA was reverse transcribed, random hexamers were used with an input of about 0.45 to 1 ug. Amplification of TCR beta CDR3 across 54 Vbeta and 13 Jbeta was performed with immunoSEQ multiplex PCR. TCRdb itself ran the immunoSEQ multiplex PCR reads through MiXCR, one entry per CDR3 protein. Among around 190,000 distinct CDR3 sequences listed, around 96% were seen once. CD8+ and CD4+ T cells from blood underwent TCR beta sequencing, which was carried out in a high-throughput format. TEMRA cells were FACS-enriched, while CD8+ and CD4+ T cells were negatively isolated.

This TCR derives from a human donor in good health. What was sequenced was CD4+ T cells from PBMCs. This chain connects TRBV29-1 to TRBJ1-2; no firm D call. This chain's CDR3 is CSVYNQYGYTF. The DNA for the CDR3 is TGCAGCGTCTACAATCAATATGGCTACACCTTC. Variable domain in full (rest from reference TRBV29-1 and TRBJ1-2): SAVISQKPSRDICQRGTSLTIQCQVDSQVTMMFWYRQQPGQSLTLIATANQGSEATYESGFVIDKFPISRPNLTFSTLTVSNMSPEDSSIYLCSVYNQYGYTFGSGTRLTVV.